These T cell receptor beta chains were read from a single sample in a study of post-analysis software for immune sequencing data. MiXCR, applied by TCRdb to the PCR reads, yields one record per CDR3 protein. The sample includes about 810,000 distinct CDR3 sequences, 53% seen only once; the top ten take roughly 4.4%. Sample: blood. The receptor source for this set is a girl aged 5 to 17 with multiple sclerosis. Each CDR3 is given with its conserved first and last residue. The D gene is left open where the match is weak. Some rows have no size entry. The others give once, few or many, or a class for an expanded clone.

>TRBV12-3/TRBV12-4|TRBD1|.|TRBJ1-1
CASRSGQTNTEAFF
TGTGCCAGCAGGTCGGGACAGACTAACACTGAAGCTTTCTTT
>TRBV15|.|.|TRBJ2-1
CATSRDFSFGVTYNEQFF
TGTGCCACCAGCAGAGATTTCTCCTTTGGCGTCACCTACAATGAGCAGTTCTTC
>TRBV25-1|TRBD1|.|TRBJ2-7
CASSDPTGDAYEQYF
TGTGCCAGCAGTGACCCAACAGGGGACGCCTACGAGCAGTACTTC
>TRBV3-1|.|few|TRBJ2-1
CASSQPRAEQFF
TGTGCCAGCAGCCAACCCCGGGCTGAGCAGTTCTTC
>TRBV29-1|.|few|TRBJ2-1
CSVGSGHEQFF
TGCAGCGTTGGCTCGGGGCATGAGCAGTTCTTC
>TRBV29-1|.|.|TRBJ1-1
CSVEDMGESTEAFF
TGCAGCGTTGAAGATATGGGGGAGAGCACTGAAGCTTTCTTT
>TRBV20-1|TRBD1|.|TRBJ1-2
CSARDGTGGYGYTF
TGCAGTGCTAGAGACGGGACAGGGGGCTATGGCTACACCTTC
>TRBV20-1|TRBD1|many|TRBJ2-4
CSARDRQGADIQYF
TGCAGTGCTAGAGATCGGCAGGGGGCGGACATTCAGTACTTC
>TRBV12-3/TRBV12-4|.|.|TRBJ1-5
CASSSRETSRTAQHF
TGTGCCAGCAGTTCCAGGGAGACATCCCGGACGGCCCAGCATTTT
>TRBV2|.|few|TRBJ2-7
CASRADRASTYEQYF
TGTGCCAGCAGAGCGGACAGAGCTAGTACCTACGAGCAGTACTTC
>TRBV5-1|.|.|TRBJ2-1
CASSLGPSEDEQFF
TGCGCCAGCAGCTTGGGACCTAGCGAGGATGAGCAGTTCTTC
>TRBV5-1|.|.|TRBJ2-1
CASRRERVNEQFF
TGCGCCAGCAGAAGGGAGCGAGTAAATGAGCAGTTCTTC
>TRBV5-4|.|.|TRBJ2-5
CASSFRDDQETQYF
TGTGCCAGCAGCTTCCGGGACGATCAAGAGACCCAGTACTTC
>TRBV2|.|.|TRBJ1-5
CASRGGPNQPQHF
TGTGCCAGCAGAGGAGGACCCAATCAGCCCCAGCATTTT
>TRBV7-8|.|few|TRBJ2-7
CASSLARGPPSYEQYF
TGTGCCAGCAGCTTAGCGCGGGGACCTCCTTCTTACGAGCAGTACTTC
>TRBV28|.|once|TRBJ2-1
CASSLEQGGNEQFF
TGTGCCAGCAGTTTAGAACAGGGTGGGAATGAGCAGTTCTTC
>TRBV3-1|.|.|TRBJ1-2
CASSQGRLQNYGYTF
TGTGCCAGCAGCCAAGGAAGGCTACAGAACTATGGCTACACCTTC
>TRBV5-6|TRBD2|.|TRBJ2-7
CASSSLAGDEQYF
TGTGCCAGCAGCTCTCTAGCGGGGGACGAGCAGTACTTC
>TRBV5-1|.|.|TRBJ2-5
CASSLERGPETQYF
TGCGCCAGCAGCTTGGAACGAGGCCCAGAGACCCAGTACTTC
>TRBV2|.|.|TRBJ1-1
CASSAYKLNTEAFF
TGTGCCAGCAGTGCTTACAAATTGAACACTGAAGCTTTCTTT
>TRBV20-1|TRBD2|few|TRBJ2-1
CSLRTSGKGHEQFF
TGCAGCCTCCGAACTAGCGGGAAAGGACATGAGCAGTTCTTC
>TRBV5-1|TRBD2|.|TRBJ2-7
CASSSLAGDAYEQYF
TGCGCCAGCAGCTCACTAGCGGGAGATGCTTACGAGCAGTACTTC
>TRBV5-1|.|.|TRBJ2-7
CASSLGEGEAYNEQYF
TGCGCCAGCAGCTTGGGCGAAGGGGAGGCCTACAATGAGCAGTACTTC
>TRBV6-5|TRBD2|.|TRBJ2-5
CASSYSSRGLAVGETQYF
TGTGCCAGCAGTTATTCTTCTCGGGGACTAGCGGTAGGGGAGACCCAGTACTTC
>TRBV9|.|few|TRBJ1-2
CASSVEGRSYGYTF
TGTGCCAGCAGCGTAGAAGGACGGAGCTATGGCTACACCTTC
>TRBV20-1|TRBD2|few|TRBJ2-5
CSAGGTTERQETQYF
TGCAGTGCCGGAGGGACTACAGAGAGACAAGAGACCCAGTACTTC
>TRBV6-6|.|.|TRBJ2-7
CASSYIDYEQYF
TGTGCCAGCAGTTACATCGACTACGAGCAGTACTTC
>TRBV6-5|.|.|TRBJ2-5
CASSPRGPRAETQYF
TGTGCCAGCAGTCCCAGAGGGCCGAGGGCGGAGACCCAGTACTTC
>TRBV5-1|TRBD1|few|TRBJ2-7
CASSLMPRQGATGVHEQYF
TGCGCCAGCAGCTTAATGCCCCGTCAGGGCGCGACAGGGGTACACGAGCAGTACTTC
>TRBV20-1|.|.|TRBJ2-1
CSARSVATRYNEQFF
TGCAGTGCTAGGTCAGTAGCGACTAGATACAATGAGCAGTTCTTC
>TRBV29-1|.|.|TRBJ2-5
CSVVWGLEGTQYF
TGCAGCGTTGTCTGGGGTCTCGAGGGGACCCAGTACTTC
>TRBV20-1|.|few|TRBJ2-1
CSATRDAYNEQFF
TGCAGTGCTACCCGGGATGCCTACAATGAGCAGTTCTTC
>TRBV29-1|.|.|TRBJ1-2
CSVGTTPTRYGYTF
TGCAGCGTAGGGACAACACCAACACGATATGGCTACACCTTC
>TRBV6-6|TRBD2|.|TRBJ2-3
CASSRLADSDTQYF
TGTGCCAGCAGCCGACTAGCGGATTCAGATACGCAGTATTTT
>TRBV2|.|.|TRBJ1-1
CASSATQNTEAFF
TGTGCCAGCAGTGCCACACAGAACACTGAAGCTTTCTTT
>TRBV10-1|.|once|TRBJ1-2
CASSEFRPTGYGYTF
TGCGCCAGCAGTGAGTTCAGACCGACCGGCTATGGCTACACCTTC
>TRBV3-1|TRBD1|.|TRBJ2-7
CASSQSGTGIHEQYF
TGTGCTAGCAGCCAAAGCGGGACAGGGATCCACGAGCAGTACTTC
>TRBV20-1|TRBD2|few|TRBJ2-1
CSATNPGTSSDEQFF
TGCAGTGCAACTAATCCCGGGACTAGCTCGGATGAGCAGTTCTTC
>TRBV12-3/TRBV12-4|TRBD2|.|TRBJ2-2
CASSYRLAGETGELFF
TGTGCCAGCAGTTACCGACTAGCGGGAGAAACCGGGGAGCTGTTTTTT
>TRBV29-1|.|.|TRBJ1-1
CSVGLGAEAFF
TGCAGCGTTGGGCTGGGTGCTGAAGCTTTCTTT
>TRBV20-1|.|.|TRBJ1-4
CSAPAPMGAEKLFF
TGCAGTGCCCCCGCTCCGATGGGAGCAGAAAAACTGTTTTTT
>TRBV20-1|.|few|TRBJ1-2
CSARGMAGAYGYTF
TGCAGTGCTAGAGGGATGGCAGGGGCCTATGGCTACACCTTC
>TRBV7-9|.|many|TRBJ2-3
CASSLVHGAGPSTDTQYF
TGTGCCAGCAGCTTAGTCCACGGGGCAGGGCCGAGCACAGATACGCAGTATTTT
>TRBV7-3|.|.|TRBJ2-3
CASSLKQGSPPQYF
TGTGCCAGCAGCCTTAAACAGGGATCCCCTCCGCAGTATTTT
>TRBV7-6|.|few|TRBJ2-7
CASSRATGVPEQYF
TGTGCCAGCAGCCGTGCCACCGGGGTCCCAGAGCAGTACTTC
>TRBV5-6|.|.|TRBJ2-5
CASGLISAGAETQYF
TGTGCCAGCGGCTTGATCTCGGCGGGGGCGGAGACCCAGTACTTC
>TRBV29-1|TRBD2|few|TRBJ2-3
CSVGLAGRPVSPDTQYF
TGCAGCGTTGGTCTAGCGGGGCGTCCCGTTAGCCCAGATACGCAGTATTTT
>TRBV2|TRBD1|once|TRBJ1-4
CASSEPGQGKEKRFF
TGTGCCAGCAGTGAACCGGGACAGGGAAAAGAAAAACGGTTTTTT
>TRBV6-5|TRBD1|once|TRBJ2-5
CASSRNRGSEQYF
TGTGCCAGCAGTCGTAACAGGGGGAGTGAGCAGTACTTC
>TRBV5-1|TRBD1|few|TRBJ2-7
CASSSGQGREQYF
TGCGCCAGCAGCTCGGGACAGGGTAGAGAGCAGTACTTC
>TRBV5-1|TRBD1|.|TRBJ2-3
CASSLTGTGAPDTQYF
TGCGCCAGCAGCTTGACGGGGACAGGGGCTCCAGATACGCAGTATTTT
>TRBV27|.|few|TRBJ1-2
CASSLSFNYGYTF
TGTGCCAGCAGCCTGAGCTTTAACTATGGCTACACCTTC
>TRBV3-1|.|few|TRBJ2-1
CASSQGGLLYNEQFF
TGTGCCAGCAGCCAAGGTGGGCTGTTGTACAATGAGCAGTTCTTC
>TRBV12-3/TRBV12-4|.|.|TRBJ2-1
CASRGRDLQFF
TGTGCCAGCAGAGGCCGGGACCTGCAGTTCTTC